The 11 T cell receptor beta chains below come from one sample, sequenced in a study of molecular identifiers for immune sequencing clone quantification (dated by TCRdb to between 2018 and 2020). The protocol used for the library was PCR. The instrument was an Illumina HiSeq 4000. Using fastp at Q25 and MiXCR, TCRdb reprocessed the public reads and kept productive beta chains. Merged by CDR3 protein, the rows form single entries marked with the most common genes and DNA. The table for this sample lists about 500,000 distinct CDR3 sequences; about 22% of them were counted only once. The leading ten clones occupy about 0.8% of the sample. The material sequenced was naive CD8+ T cells from blood, with Jurkat cell RNA spiked in. The sample's cell subset or site, from its label and the paper: FACS-sorted CD8+CD4-CCR7+CD45RA+ naive T cells. Receptors were obtained from a human donor in good health. Some libraries in this study had Jurkat cell RNA spiked in.

The chain is built from TRBV29-1 and TRBJ2-3; D unresolved. The V end lost 5 bases, the J end lost 5 bases, and 11 bases lay between the germline ends. This CDR3 contains 12 residues. The germline V gene has CDR1 SQVTM and CDR2 ANQGSEA. The chain's CDR3 is CSVRLTIDTQYF. CDR3 bases: TGCAGCGTTAGACTGACCATAGATACGCAGTATTTT.

The chain carries TRBV19 and TRBJ1-5; TRBD1 might be the D (5 bases). Germline V CDR1 and CDR2: LNHDA, SQIVND (reference sequence). This CDR3 comprises 15 residues. V lost 10 bases and J 9 bases, leaving 25 bases between the germline ends. The CDR3 loop is CATPYAGRCRSPQHF. The CDR3 nucleotides read TGTGCCACACCTTACGCGGGACGGTGCAGGTCGCCCCAGCATTTT. Full variable domain (outside the CDR3, taken from reference TRBV19 and TRBJ1-5): DGGITQSPKYLFRKEGQNVTLSCEQNLNHDAMYWYRQDPGQGLRLIYYSQIVNDFQKGDIAEGYSVSREKKESFPLTVTSAQKNPTAFYLCATPYAGRCRSPQHFGDGTRLSIL.

This clonotype has a count of ten or more. CDR3 amino acids: CASSRGTVEQETQYF. In DNA form, the CDR3 reads TGCGCCAGCAGCCGGGGGACGGTGGAACAAGAGACCCAGTACTTC. The V and J genes are TRBV4-1 and TRBJ2-5; the D call may be TRBD1 or TRBD2 (5 bases each). Trimming shortened V by 4 bases and J by 2 bases, and 14 bases separated the two germline ends. Germline V gene data show CDR1 as MGHRA and CDR2 as YSYEKL. This CDR3 comprises 15 residues.

This clonotype was seen many times. The chain carries TRBV7-9 and TRBJ1-1, with D perhaps matching TRBD1 (5 bases). Deletions cut 1 base from V and 1 base from J, with 13 bases between. The V gene's germline CDR1 is SEHNR and CDR2 FQNEAQ (reference sequence). The CDR3 sequence is 16 residues long. Here the CDR3 DNA reads TGTGCCAGCAGCTTAGATGGGGCACTGGAGAACACTGAAGCTTTCTTT. Protein sequence: CASSLDGALENTEAFF.

This clonotype was observed a few times. The chain couples TRBV19 to TRBJ2-7; maybe TRBD1 (6 bases). CDR3 length: 13 residues. Per the germline V gene, CDR1 is LNHDA and CDR2 is SQIVND (reference sequence). Trimming removed 8 bases at V and 0 bases at J, with 11 bases between. The CDR3 spells CASSQGISYEQYF. In DNA form, the CDR3 reads TGTGCCAGTTCGCAGGGGATCTCCTACGAGCAGTACTTC.

This clonotype has more than one count but fewer than ten. The chain joins TRBV29-1 to TRBJ1-4, with D possibly being TRBD1 (5 bases). Germline assignment: CDR1 SQVTM and CDR2 ANQGSEA. V was shortened by 6 bases and J by 0 bases, with 14 bases between the two germline ends. The CDR3 has 15 residues. In nucleotides, the CDR3 is TGCAGCGTCGGCCTCAGGGCCGCAACTAATGAAAAACTGTTTTTT. This encodes CSVGLRAATNEKLFF.

To note about this clonotype: A read error is possible here, since a much larger clone lies one base away. The J gene is TRBJ1-1, the V gene TRBV9; D not resolved. Germline CDR1 is SGDLS and CDR2 is YYNGEE. This CDR3 has 14 residues. For the CDR3, the DNA is TGTGCCTGCAGCGTAGATGGGGTTGGGGCTGAAGCTTTCTTT. It is translated as CACSVDGVGAEAFF.

As concerns this clonotype: Just one base apart from a much larger clone, this may be a read error. This chain connects TRBV20-1 to TRBJ1-4; 9 bases are shared with TRBD1. Per the germline V gene, CDR1 is DFQATT and CDR2 is SNEGSKA (reference sequence). V shed 5 bases and J 4 bases; nucleotides not matched to a gene: 14. The CDR3 runs to 17 residues. The CDR3 DNA is TGCAGTGCTTTTAACCACCGGGACAGGGAAATTAATGAAAAACTGTTTTTT. This gives the protein CSAFNHRDREINEKLFF.

A remark on this clonotype: A much larger clonotype is one base distant, so this may be a read error. The CDR3 end shows no conserved phenylalanine or tryptophan, and so a read error is likely. The gene calls are TRBV3-1 and TRBJ2-5; D ambiguous. The CDR3 covers 14 residues. The ends were cut back, 0 bases at V and 2 bases at J, with 7 bases in the middle. Germline V gene lookup returns CDR1 LGHDT and CDR2 YNNKEL (reference sequence). CDR3 DNA sequence: TGTGCCAGCAGCCAAGACGTAATTCAAGAGACCCAGTACCTC. Translating gives CASSQDVIQETQYL.

V usage is TRBV3-1 and J usage is TRBJ1-1; D uncertain. The germline V and J ends were trimmed by 0 bases and 1 base, with 12 bases remaining between them. Germline CDR1 is LGHDT and CDR2 is YNNKEL (reference sequence). The CDR3 is 16 residues long. The CDR3 bases are TGTGCCAGCAGCCAAGATCGGGCGGCGGGGAACACTGAAGCTTTCTTT. Amino acids: CASSQDRAAGNTEAFF.

At least ten counts were recorded for this clonotype. The V gene is TRBV14, the J gene TRBJ2-7; possible D gene TRBD1, 5 bases. Trimming removed 2 bases at V and 3 bases at J, with 8 bases between. Germline V gene sequence: CDR1 SGHDN, CDR2 FVKESK. CDR3 length: 13 residues. In nucleotides, the CDR3 is TGTGCCAGCAGCCAAACAGACAGCTACGAGCAGTACTTC. This gives the protein CASSQTDSYEQYF.